The TCR beta chain described here comes from a study of T cell responses to AZD1222 COVID-19 vaccine. This table comes from immunoSEQ multiplex PCR, and its TCRdb copy is limited to in-frame clones, with some not included. The table shows about 130,000 clones, with 75% to 90% occurring only once. The receptor's source is an adult in good health. The sequencing used peripheral blood, collected on day 0 of AZD1222 vaccination.

The CDR3 bases are TGCGCCAGCAGCGGAGACAGGGGTGGCTACACCTTC. Its protein product is CASSGDRGGYTF. The chain uses TRBV5-1 and TRBJ1-2; 8 nucleotides match TRBD1. In germline, CDR1 is SGHRS, CDR2 YFSETQ. J was trimmed by 7 bases and V by 4 bases; bases with no gene match: 3. The CDR3 runs 12 residues.